The 15 T cell receptor beta chains reported below all come from one sample, sequenced in a study of post-analysis software for immune sequencing data. The study, taken as a whole, reports: Five or six TRBV segments were significantly more frequent in patients than in controls. TRBV5-6, TRBV5-1 and TRBV20-1 were among these segments.

No antigen has been identified for these receptors. Incorporated into the TCR beta cDNA libraries were unique molecular identifiers, which served to reduce PCR and sequencing biases. MiXCR, run by TCRdb on the PCR reads, gives a single entry per CDR3 protein. The sample includes 250,000 to 300,000 distinct CDR3 sequences, just over 35% of them seen just once. Sequencing was performed on blood. These receptor sequences come from a girl aged 5-17 years with multiple sclerosis.

The chain combines TRBV5-5 with TRBJ2-7, with D perhaps assigned TRBD1 or TRBD2 (6 bases each). The CDR3 runs 16 residues. The germline gives CDR1 SGHKS, CDR2 YYEKEE (reference sequence). V lost 3 bases and J 6 bases, leaving 22 bases between the germline ends. DNA of the CDR3: TGTGCCAGCAGCTCTACGGGGGCAGGGGCGAGGGGCGAGCAGTACTTC. Translating it yields CASSSTGAGARGEQYF. The complete variable domain, with remaining parts taken from reference TRBV5-5 and TRBJ2-7, reads DAGVTQSPTHLIKTRGQQVTLRCSPISGHKSVSWYQQVLGQGPQFIFQYYEKEERGRGNFPDRFSARQFPNYSSELNVNALLLGDSALYLCASSSTGAGARGEQYFGPGTRLTVT.

This clonotype was seen ten or more times. The chain is built from TRBV18 and TRBJ2-1; weak D call: TRBD1 (5 bases). The CDR3 is 15 residues long. CDR1 is KGHSH, CDR2 LQKENI, per germline. Trimming shortened V by 0 bases and J by 8 bases, and 14 bases separated the two germline ends. The CDR3 sequence: CASSPPWGRRDEQFF. The CDR3 nucleotides are TGTGCCAGCTCACCACCATGGGGCCGACGTGATGAGCAGTTCTTC.

The gene calls are TRBV12-3 or TRBV12-4 and TRBJ2-5; D not resolved. V lost 6 bases and J 11 bases, leaving 31 bases between the germline ends. This CDR3 contains 17 residues. The CDR3 DNA follows: TGTGCCAGCAGCCCCTGGTCCGGGTCGTCAATGGGCAATGAGCAGTACTTC. It encodes CASSPWSGSSMGNEQYF.

The sample holds many counts of this clonotype. The V gene is TRBV29-1, the J gene TRBJ1-2; D might be TRBD1 (6 bases). Trimming removed 4 bases at V and 2 bases at J, with 14 bases between. This CDR3 region has 14 residues. Germline-derived CDR1 and CDR2 are SQVTM and ANQGSEA. DNA of the CDR3: TGCAGCGTTGGGGGGCTGGGGGGGAACTATGGCTACACCTTC. Protein product: CSVGGLGGNYGYTF.

The V call is TRBV15, the J call TRBJ2-3; D call uncertain. Germline V gene lookup returns CDR1 LNHNV and CDR2 YYDKDF (reference sequence). The CDR3 is 16 amino acids. Trimming stripped 0 bases from V and 0 bases from J, with 10 bases between. For the CDR3, the DNA is TGTGCCACCAGCAGAGATCCGGGCAGTAGCACAGATACGCAGTATTTT. Its translation is CATSRDPGSSTDTQYF.

This clonotype was seen many times. The chain has TRBV5-1 and TRBJ1-6, with TRBD1 matching over 10 bases. Looked up from germline, CDR1 is SGHRS and CDR2 is YFSETQ. The V and J ends lost 4 bases and 4 bases, in that order; junction bases with no gene match: 2. CDR3 length: 15 amino acids. The CDR3 region has the DNA TGCGCCAGCAGCGGGGGACAGGGGTATAATTCACCCCTCCACTTT. It translates to CASSGGQGYNSPLHF.

The genes are TRBV3-1 and TRBJ1-5; D is undetermined. Germline V CDR1 and CDR2: LGHDT, YNNKEL (reference sequence). V lost 2 bases to trimming and J lost 0 bases, with 5 bases between them. The CDR3 runs 14 residues. CDR3 loop: CASSQTYSNQPQHF. CDR3 DNA sequence: TGTGCCAGCAGCCAAACATATAGCAATCAGCCCCAGCATTTT.

This clonotype showed up just once. The chain recombines TRBV2 with TRBJ2-1; D perhaps matches TRBD1 (6 bases). The ends were cut back, 8 bases at V and 4 bases at J, with 24 bases in the middle. Germline CDR1 is SNHLY and CDR2 is FYNNEI. The CDR3 has 17 residues. CDR3 DNA sequence: TGTGCCAGCTATTCTCGCCGGGACAACCTACGGTACAATGAGCAGTTCTTC. It translates to CASYSRRDNLRYNEQFF.

This clonotype occurred a few times. The chain employs TRBV12-3 or TRBV12-4 and TRBJ2-3, with D possibly being TRBD2 (5 bases). The CDR3 runs 14 residues. The V end lost 6 bases, the J end lost 1 base, and 11 bases lay between the germline ends. The CDR3 loop reads CASRGVGGTDTQYF. CDR3 DNA: TGTGCCAGCAGGGGCGTCGGGGGCACAGATACGCAGTATTTT.

This clonotype was detected ten times or more. The chain combines TRBV27 with TRBJ2-1; D perhaps matches TRBD1 (5 bases). Germline assignment: CDR1 MNHEY and CDR2 SMNVEV (reference sequence). This CDR3 has 14 residues. The V end was cut by 5 bases, the J end by 5 bases, with 13 bases between. CDR3 sequence (DNA): TGTGCCAGCAGTCCAGCAGGGTTCCACAATGAGCAGTTCTTC. The encoded protein is CASSPAGFHNEQFF.

V is TRBV29-1 and J is TRBJ2-5; TRBD2 is a possible D gene (5 bases). Trimming cost V 2 bases and J 4 bases, with 11 bases left between them. The CDR3 totals 13 residues. CDR1 and CDR2 from the germline V gene are SQVTM and ANQGSEA. The CDR3 coding sequence is TGCAGCGTTGAATTAGTCGCGGGAGAGACCCAGTACTTC. As protein: CSVELVAGETQYF.

This clonotype was detected a few times. V and J are TRBV12-3 or TRBV12-4 and TRBJ2-2; 11 bases are a match to TRBD1. There are 16 residues in the CDR3. The junction had 9 bases not matched to a gene; V was cut back by 5 bases and J by 7 bases. CDR3 nucleotides: TGTGCCAGCAGTCCTCGGACAGGGGGCCAGGGCGGGGAGCTGTTTTTT. It encodes CASSPRTGGQGGELFF.

Ten or more counts support this clonotype. The V gene is TRBV24-1, the J gene TRBJ2-1; 10 bases line up with TRBD2. The ends lost 0 bases at V and 7 bases at J; junction bases unmatched: 5. This CDR3 is built from 16 residues. Germline V gives CDR1 KGHDR, CDR2 SFDVKD. The DNA for the CDR3 is TGTGCCACCAGTGATTTGCAGACGACTAGCGGGAATGAGCAGTTCTTC. This codes for CATSDLQTTSGNEQFF.

This clonotype was detected only a few times. The chain joins TRBV21-1 to TRBJ2-3; the table's D call TRBD1 went unverified against the DNA. TRBV21-1 is classified as a pseudogene. This CDR3 comprises 21 residues. The CDR3 nucleotides read TGTGCCAGCAGCAAAGCAAGGGCAGGGGGAATATCCCGTGATCGGACAGATGCGCAGTATTTT. Translation gives CASSKARAGGISRDRTDAQYF.

This clonotype was picked up a small number of times. V gene TRBV27 combines with J gene TRBJ1-4, with D possibly being TRBD1 (5 bases). Germline CDR1 and CDR2: MNHEY and SMNVEV (reference sequence). The ends were cut back, 3 bases at V and 6 bases at J, with 11 bases in the middle. CDR3 length equals 14 residues. The CDR3 sequence: CASSFRWGYEKLFF. In DNA, the CDR3 is TGTGCCAGCAGTTTTAGGTGGGGCTATGAAAAACTGTTTTTT.